This T cell receptor (beta chain) is from a study of T-cell memory formation after mild COVID-19. A single record per CDR3 protein comes from TCRdb applying MiXCR to the 5' RACE reads. The table includes 430,000 or so distinct CDR3 sequences, around a quarter detected once. This clonotype showed up just a few times. This CDR3 comprises 18 residues. The germline CDR1 and CDR2 sequences are LNHDA and SQIVND (reference sequence). Losses at the gene ends were 3 bases for V and 4 bases for J; bases not matched to a gene: 13. What was sequenced was PBMCs or a T cell subset sorted from them (not recorded which). The source of this sequence is an adult woman who had mild COVID-19 (a few samples of this study predate the infection). Cell type and time point are not known. This chain uses TRBV19 with TRBJ2-3; 10 bases are shared with TRBD2. The DNA of the CDR3 is TGTGCCAGTAGTATCCGTTCCAAGCGGGGGGGCAGCGCAGATACGCAGTATTTT. It is translated as CASSIRSKRGGSADTQYF.